This TCR beta chain was identified during a study of blood T cells in healthy people across ages. Overall study: Per every two T cells, about one barcoded beta molecule was captured by template switching.

Trimming took off 4 bases at V and 8 bases at J, with 12 bases between the two ends. CDR1 is KGHSH and CDR2 is LQKENI in the germline V gene. CDR3 length: 14 amino acids. The study, taken as a whole, reports: A roughly linear age-dependent decrease characterized TCR beta diversity per million T cells. Estimated diversity across one million T cells was deemed an underestimate.

Then a second PCR, running roughly 6 to 12 cycles, was carried out with a sample-barcoded 5' primer and a J-beta primer mix. TCRdb reprocessed the 5' RACE reads with MiXCR, giving one entry per CDR3 protein. The sample shows roughly 800,000 distinct CDR3 sequences, about 26% of them seen only once. As concerns this clonotype: Its antigen is unidentified.

Separately, the same data were catalogued under a study of T cells of mothers and their children. As reported in that work: With unrelated pairs as the comparison, related mother-child pairs had a slightly higher overlap that was not significant.

This sequence was found in a boy aged 10-17 years in good health. V is TRBV18 and J is TRBJ1-6; D unresolved. The sequencing input was blood. The CDR3 DNA reads as TGTGCCAGCTCACGGCAAGTCGGGGATTCACCCCTCCACTTT. Translating it yields CASSRQVGDSPLHF.